This T cell receptor (beta chain) was retrieved from a study of post-analysis software for immune sequencing data. The length of the CDR3 is 15 residues. V dropped 6 bases and J dropped 5; count of bases not matched to a gene: 12. Germline values: CDR1 DFQATT, CDR2 SNEGSKA (reference sequence). Study results and limitations: When patients were compared with controls, roughly five TRBV segments were more frequent, TRBV5-6, TRBV5-1 and TRBV20-1 among them.

This clonotype showed up just a few times. Its antigen is as yet unknown. Included in the TCR beta cDNA libraries were unique molecular identifiers. TCRdb called the PCR reads again in MiXCR, with one record for every CDR3 protein. Here the sample spans a few hundred thousand distinct CDR3 sequences, under 40% being singletons. Sequencing input: blood. The clonotype comes from a girl aged 2-17 years with multiple sclerosis. The gene calls are TRBV20-1 and TRBJ1-1; 10 bases fit TRBD1. The CDR3 region is CSAPGQGRRMTEAFF. The CDR3 nucleotides are TGCAGTGCCCCGGGACAGGGGAGGCGAATGACTGAAGCTTTCTTT.